These T cell receptor beta chains were read from a single sample in a study of PD-1 blockade in classical Hodgkin lymphoma. Produced via immunoSEQ multiplex PCR; TCRdb's table is partial and in-frame only. Among 39,000 or so clones listed, about 88% were seen once. The starting material was peripheral blood mononuclear cells (PBMCs), obtained before the second cycle of nivolumab. Receptor source: a human donor with classical Hodgkin lymphoma. The CDR3 runs from the conserved cysteine through the conserved F or W. D genes are given only for firm matches. Size tells how often a clone was seen (once, few, many) or the class of an expanded clone, and some rows leave it out.

TGTGCCAGCAGTTTATGGGGAGCGCAGGGTAGGGACGAGCAGTACTTC,CASSLWGAQGRDEQYF,TRBV28,TRBJ2-7,NA,16,few
TGTGCCAGCAGTGAAGCGTCAATGGGGGGAACCCAGTACTTC,CASSEASMGGTQYF,TRBV6-1,TRBJ2-5,NA,14,NA
TGTGCCAGCAGCCACGGACTAGCGACCATAAATGAGCAGTTCTTC,CASSHGLATINEQFF,TRBV14,TRBJ2-1,TRBD2,15,NA
TGTGCCAGCAGCCAAGGCAGGATCTACGAGCAGTACTTC,CASSQGRIYEQYF,TRBV14,TRBJ2-7,NA,13,NA
TGTGCCAGCAGCCCACCGGGGGGGCTTAGTTATCAGCCCCAGCATTTT,CASSPPGGLSYQPQHF,TRBV28,TRBJ1-5,NA,16,NA
TGTGCCAGCTCACCATTACCGAGGACCACCGGGGAGCTGTTTTTT,CASSPLPRTTGELFF,TRBV18,TRBJ2-2,NA,15,NA
TGTGCCAGCAGCCACAGGGTAGATGGTCCCACAGGAGGGGGTGAGCAGTTCTTC,CASSHRVDGPTGGGEQFF,TRBV7-9,TRBJ2-1,NA,18,NA
TGTGCCAGCAGCTTAAACTTCCAATTTGGGGATACGCAGTATTTT,CASSLNFQFGDTQYF,TRBV11-2,TRBJ2-3,NA,15,NA
TGTGCCAGCAGCTTAGCCCTCTCAGATACGCAGTATTTT,CASSLALSDTQYF,TRBV7-6,TRBJ2-3,NA,13,NA
TGTGCCAGCAGCGTAGGTGGGACCCCTGGAAACACCATATATTTT,CASSVGGTPGNTIYF,TRBV9,TRBJ1-3,NA,15,NA
TGTGCCAGCAGTCGTTCTCTAGCGGGAGTTTACTACGAGCAGTACTTC,CASSRSLAGVYYEQYF,TRBV27,TRBJ2-7,TRBD2,16,NA
TGTGCCAGCAGTGGTACAGGGGACACCGGGGAGCTGTTTTTT,CASSGTGDTGELFF,TRBV28,TRBJ2-2,TRBD1,14,NA
TGTGCCAGCAGCTTAGGGGCTACCCCCAATTCACCCCTCCACTTT,CASSLGATPNSPLHF,TRBV11-2,TRBJ1-6,NA,15,NA
TGCGCCAGCAGCCAAACTAGTTCTTCCTACAATGAGCAGTTCTTC,CASSQTSSSYNEQFF,TRBV4-1,TRBJ2-1,NA,15,NA
TGTGCCAGCAAAGACAGTGCGAACACCGGGGAGCTGTTTTTT,CASKDSANTGELFF,TRBV9,TRBJ2-2,NA,14,NA
TGCGCCAGCAGCTTAGCGGGGGGAAATGAGCAGTTCTTC,CASSLAGGNEQFF,TRBV5-1,TRBJ2-1,TRBD2,13,NA
TGTGCTAGCAGCTTTCTGATTGGCAACCAAGAGACCCAGTACTTC,CASSFLIGNQETQYF,TRBV7-7,TRBJ2-5,NA,15,NA
TGCGCCAGCAGCTTGGTTCGCGGGGGGGCCTACGAGCAGTACTTC,CASSLVRGGAYEQYF,TRBV5-1,TRBJ2-7,TRBD2,15,NA
TGTGCCAGCAGTGCGCCGGGACGGCGCTCTGGAAACACCATATATTTT,CASSAPGRRSGNTIYF,TRBV28,TRBJ1-3,NA,16,NA
TGTGCCAGCAGGTATAGCCCGTCGGCCGAGCAGTACTTC,CASRYSPSAEQYF,TRBV6-7,TRBJ2-7,NA,13,NA
TGTGCCAGCTCACCAGCCGCCATGTCAGGTGGCTACACCTTC,CASSPAAMSGGYTF,TRBV18,TRBJ1-2,NA,14,NA
TGTGCCAGCAACACAGGGGCCCGCAATCAGCCCCAGCATTTT,CASNTGARNQPQHF,TRBV28,TRBJ1-5,TRBD1,14,NA